This T cell receptor beta chain was sequenced for a study of CD8+CD57+ T cells in acquired aplastic anemia. Study-wide background: Each DNA sample taken from sorted CD4+ and CD8+ cells came to approximately 3.3 ug on average.

Of note for this clonotype: The antigen is undetermined.

CDR3 length equals 15 residues. CDR1 is LNHNV, CDR2 YYDKDF, per germline (reference sequence). Between the trimmed V and J ends, which lost 4 bases and 4 bases, there was a span of 14 bases. The authors sequenced patients whose flow cytometry had shown CD8+CD57+ cell expansion. Overall study findings and caveats: For CD8+ Simpson's diversity, patients and controls showed no significant difference.

The TCR beta profiling, which covered VDJ combination and CDR3 sequence, was carried out using genomic DNA as the template. TCRdb re-called the reads with MiXCR, one entry per CDR3 protein. The sample lists some 150,000 distinct CDR3 sequences; about two thirds were seen once. The source is a human donor with aplastic anemia. The chain is built from TRBV15 and TRBJ2-1; D perhaps matches TRBD2 (6 bases). The sequencing input was sorted CD4+, CD8+, or CD8+CD57+ T cells (not recorded which) from PBMCs. Here the CDR3 reads CATSTPRGLYNEQFF. Here the CDR3 DNA reads TGTGCCACCAGCACGCCGCGGGGACTTTACAATGAGCAGTTCTTC.